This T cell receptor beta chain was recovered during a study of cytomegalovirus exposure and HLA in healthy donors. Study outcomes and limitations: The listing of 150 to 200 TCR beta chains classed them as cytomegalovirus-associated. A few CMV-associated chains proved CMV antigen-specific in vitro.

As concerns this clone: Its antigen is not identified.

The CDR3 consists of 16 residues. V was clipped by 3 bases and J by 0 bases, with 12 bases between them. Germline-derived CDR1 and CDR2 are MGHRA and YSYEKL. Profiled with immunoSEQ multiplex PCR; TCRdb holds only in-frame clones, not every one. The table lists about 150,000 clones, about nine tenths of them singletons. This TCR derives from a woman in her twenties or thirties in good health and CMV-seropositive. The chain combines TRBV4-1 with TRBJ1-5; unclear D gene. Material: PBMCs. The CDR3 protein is CASSQEPGSSNQPQHF. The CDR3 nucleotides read TGCGCCAGCAGCCAGGAACCGGGTTCTAGCAATCAGCCCCAGCATTTT.